Below, 6 T cell receptor beta chains from the same sample are listed, as sequenced in a study of T cells in localized non-small cell lung cancer. The method was immunoSEQ multiplex PCR; TCRdb's version includes in-frame clones alone and lacks a portion of them. The repertoire includes tens of thousands of clones, over 80% of them detected once, and about 20% sits in the top ten. This sample comprised peripheral blood, obtained before any cancer treatment. The receptors derive from a female donor at least 60 years old with stage II squamous cell lung carcinoma.

The chain is built from TRBV11-2 and TRBJ1-3, with D possibly TRBD1 on 5 matching bases. V lost 1 base and J lost 4, with 5 bases in between. This CDR3 is built from 13 residues. Germline CDR1 SGHAT, CDR2 FQNNGV. The DNA for the CDR3 is TGTGCCAGCAGCTTAGCAGGGGGAAACACCATATATTTT. It encodes CASSLAGGNTIYF.

The chain combines TRBV7-6 with TRBJ1-5; no firm D call. CDR1 and CDR2 (germline): SGHVS, FNYEAQ. The germline V and J ends were trimmed by 0 bases and 6 bases, with 6 bases remaining between them. The CDR3 runs 13 residues. This chain's CDR3 is CASSLASGQPQHF. In DNA form, the CDR3 reads TGTGCCAGCAGCTTAGCGTCCGGTCAGCCCCAGCATTTT.

V and J are TRBV6-5 and TRBJ2-2; D call uncertain. The V end lost 5 bases, the J end lost 8 bases, and 6 bases lay between the germline ends. The CDR3 covers 11 residues. Germline values: CDR1 MNHEY, CDR2 SVGAGI. The CDR3 spells CASSTVGELFF. The DNA for the CDR3 is TGTGCCAGCAGTACTGTGGGGGAGCTGTTTTTT.

This clone was observed a few times. The chain combines TRBV19 with TRBJ1-2; possible D gene TRBD1, 6 bases. This CDR3 region has 16 residues. Germline V gene sequence: CDR1 LNHDA, CDR2 SQIVND (reference sequence). V was shortened by 1 base and J by 3 bases, with 15 bases between the two germline ends. The CDR3 region is CASSIVGAGAHYGYTF. CDR3 nucleotide sequence: TGTGCCAGTAGTATAGTGGGGGCAGGGGCCCACTATGGCTACACCTTC.

V is TRBV7-2 and J is TRBJ2-2; no clear D. Germline V gene lookup returns CDR1 SGHTA and CDR2 FQGNSA. There are 15 residues in the CDR3. The germline V and J ends were trimmed by 1 base and 1 base, with 7 bases remaining between them. CDR3 sequence reads: CASSLGSKNTGELFF. In nucleotides, the CDR3 is TGTGCCAGCAGCTTAGGCTCCAAGAACACCGGGGAGCTGTTTTTT.

V usage is TRBV30 and J usage is TRBJ2-1; 9 nucleotides align to TRBD1. The CDR3 consists of 14 residues. Trimming took 5 bases from V and 10 from J; bases not matched to a gene: 12. Germline V gene sequence: CDR1 GTSNPN, CDR2 SVGIG (reference sequence). This CDR3 reads CAWGIVAGQGEQFF. CDR3 sequence (DNA): TGTGCCTGGGGAATAGTGGCGGGACAGGGCGAGCAGTTCTTC.